This passage covers 16 T cell receptor beta chains from one sample sequenced in a study of T cells in Graves' hyperthyroidism and ophthalmopathy. TCR beta CDR3 regions were amplified from RNA transcripts. In the first-round RT-PCR of the TCR CDR3, the HTBI primer set was used. TCRdb independently ran MiXCR on the multiplex PCR reads; one entry per CDR3 protein. The sample comprises about 290,000 distinct CDR3 sequences, about 15% of which are singletons, and 30% rests with the top ten. Input material: blood. All receptors come from a woman between 45 and 65 years old with Graves' hyperthyroidism that later progressed to Graves' ophthalmopathy.

This clonotype was counted at least ten times. V usage is TRBV20-1 and J usage is TRBJ1-6, with D maybe TRBD1 (6 bases). V lost 3 bases, J lost 10 bases, and 10 bases lay in between. Germline V gene sequence: CDR1 DFQATT, CDR2 SNEGSKA (reference sequence). The CDR3 covers 12 residues. CDR3 sequence reads: CSASYRDSPLHF. The CDR3 DNA is TGCAGTGCTAGTTACAGGGACTCACCCCTCCACTTT.

This clonotype was counted at least ten times. V is TRBV27 and J is TRBJ2-1; D is unclear. This CDR3 is 12 amino acids long. Trimming shortened V by 5 bases and J by 3 bases, and 5 bases separated the two germline ends. The germline gives CDR1 MNHEY, CDR2 SMNVEV (reference sequence). The CDR3 DNA sequence: TGTGCCAGCAGTCATGACTACAATGAGCAGTTCTTC. Protein: CASSHDYNEQFF.

A few counts support this clonotype. The V and J genes are TRBV5-1 and TRBJ1-2; tentatively, D is TRBD1 (6 bases). Trimming removed 0 bases at V and 8 bases at J, with 14 bases between. Germline CDR1 is SGHRS and CDR2 is YFSETQ. CDR3 length: 14 residues. This chain's CDR3 is CASSLVVTGEGYTF. CDR3 DNA: TGCGCCAGCAGCTTGGTGGTGACAGGAGAAGGCTACACCTTC.

This clonotype showed up just a few times. Given a much more abundant clone one base away, this may be a read error. The chain is built from TRBV6-5 and TRBJ2-7; TRBD1 matches at 8 bases. The CDR3 covers 14 residues. Germline values: CDR1 MNHEY, CDR2 SVGAGI. Trimming removed 2 bases from V and 0 bases from J; junction bases left unmatched: 0. The CDR3 loop is CASSYDRGSYEQYF. The CDR3 bases are TGTGCCAGCAGTTACGACAGGGGCTCCTACGAGCAGTACTTC.

Comments on this clonotype: One base away lies a much larger clone, so this may be a sequencing read error. The V gene is TRBV7-2, the J gene TRBJ1-6, with no clear D. With 0 bases removed from V and 4 bases from J, the gap between germline ends came to 1 base. Per the germline V gene, CDR1 is SGHTA and CDR2 is FQGNSA. The CDR3 spans 13 residues. This CDR3 is CASSLAYNSPLHF. In nucleotides, the CDR3 is TGTGCCAGCAGCTTAGCTTATAATTCACCCCTCCACTTT.

This clonotype has at least ten counts. V and J are TRBV7-9 and TRBJ2-2; 8 bases map to TRBD2. The CDR3 is made up of 17 amino acids. Germline V CDR1 and CDR2: SEHNR, FQNEAQ (reference sequence). Germline trimming cut 4 bases from V and 1 base from J; bases unmatched to any gene: 8. The CDR3 is CASSWGIAGQNTGELFF. The CDR3 DNA is TGTGCCAGCAGCTGGGGAATAGCGGGACAGAACACCGGGGAGCTGTTTTTT.

This clonotype was recorded at least ten times. V gene TRBV20-1 combines with J gene TRBJ2-1, with 7 bases fitting TRBD1. The V gene end was trimmed by 3 bases and the J gene end by 7 bases; junction bases not matched to a gene: 15. The CDR3 is made up of 16 amino acids. Per germline, CDR1 DFQATT and CDR2 SNEGSKA (reference sequence). This CDR3 reads CSARTATDRFGNEQFF. CDR3 coding DNA: TGCAGTGCTAGGACAGCCACGGACAGGTTTGGGAATGAGCAGTTCTTC.

This clonotype has only a few counts. At one of its ends the junction is not consistent with the germline gene, which may arise from a read error. V is TRBV7-7 and J is TRBJ2-2; 10 bases are a match to TRBD2. The CDR3 is made up of 15 amino acids. CDR1 SSHAT and CDR2 FNYEAQ come from the germline V gene (reference sequence). The CDR3 DNA sequence: TGTGCTAGCAGCTTAGCGGGAGGAAGCTCCGGGGAGCTGTTTTTT. Its protein is CASSLAGGSSGELFF.

This clonotype showed up many times. The chain links TRBV28 to TRBJ2-7; D uncertain. The CDR3 totals 14 residues. CDR1 MDHEN and CDR2 SYDVKM come from the germline V gene. Trimming stripped 2 bases from V and 2 bases from J, with 10 bases between. CDR3 sequence: CASSLSSTPYEQYF. The CDR3, as DNA: TGTGCCAGCAGTTTAAGTAGCACTCCCTACGAGCAGTACTTC.

This clonotype was observed at least ten times. J is TRBJ2-2 and V is TRBV28; D possibly uses TRBD1 or TRBD2 (5 bases each). Trimming cost V 7 bases and J 1 base, with 19 bases left between them. Germline loops: CDR1 MDHEN, CDR2 SYDVKM. The CDR3 covers 17 residues. Written as DNA, the CDR3 is TGTGCCAGCAACTATGTGTTCCGGGACCAGAACACCGGGGAGCTGTTTTTT. Encoded protein: CASNYVFRDQNTGELFF.

This clonotype has ten or more counts. This chain uses TRBV9 with TRBJ2-1, with D unresolved. Trimming shortened V by 6 bases and J by 0 bases, and 16 bases separated the two germline ends. This CDR3 has 16 amino acids. Germline values: CDR1 SGDLS, CDR2 YYNGEE. CDR3 region: CASTRTDLDSYNEQFF. The CDR3 bases are TGTGCCAGCACCAGGACGGACCTTGACTCCTACAATGAGCAGTTCTTC.

The sample holds a few counts of this clonotype. Sequence at one end of the junction differs from germline and may be a read error. The CDR3 loop is CASSLATDYNEQLF. The CDR3 DNA reads as TGCGCCAGCAGCTTGGCGACCGACTACAATGAGCAGCTCTTC. The chain joins TRBV5-1 to TRBJ2-1; TRBD2 might be the D (5 bases). The CDR3 has 14 residues. CDR1 is SGHRS, CDR2 YFSETQ, per germline.

This clonotype was found many times. The chain is built from TRBV6-1 and TRBJ2-1; TRBD2 matches at 10 bases. With 6 bases clipped from V and 6 bases from J, the junction kept 5 bases outside the gene matches. There are 14 residues in the CDR3. The germline gives CDR1 MNHNS, CDR2 SASEGT. The CDR3 spells CASRGLAASNEQFF. The CDR3 DNA reads as TGTGCCAGCAGAGGACTAGCGGCCTCCAATGAGCAGTTCTTC.

This chain uses TRBV12-3 or TRBV12-4 with TRBJ2-3, with 11 bases identical to TRBD2. J gave up 4 bases and V 7 bases, and 10 bases lay outside the gene matches. The CDR3 length is 16 residues. The CDR3 DNA sequence: TGTGCCAGCACTCACCCTAGCGGGAGGTTGCCAGATACGCAGTATTTT. Residues: CASTHPSGRLPDTQYF.

This clonotype came up many times. This chain joins TRBV5-1 and TRBJ1-5, with TRBD1 matching 10 bases. CDR1 and CDR2 from the germline V gene are SGHRS and YFSETQ. The CDR3 contains 15 residues. V gave up 4 bases and J gave up 5 bases; unmatched junction bases: 6. As DNA, the CDR3 is TGCGCCAGCAGCGAAGGGACAGGGGTGGATCAGCCCCAGCATTTT. It encodes CASSEGTGVDQPQHF.

The sample holds one count of this clonotype. Just one base apart from a much larger clone, this may be a read error. The chain couples TRBV27 to TRBJ1-2; the match to TRBD1 covers 7 bases. CDR1 is MNHEY, CDR2 SMNVEV, per germline (reference sequence). The CDR3 sequence is 15 residues long. The CDR3: CAISFATGNEGGYTF. The CDR3 DNA reads TGTGCCATCAGTTTCGCGACAGGGAACGAAGGAGGCTACACCTTC.